The TCR beta chain described here comes from a study of blood T cell repertoires in COVID-19. Overall study context: Both acute and convalescent COVID-19 samples were obtained from the United States, Italy and Spain. Sample material is recorded as cDNA or gDNA derived from T cells, B-cell-depleted T cells, or PBMCs.

The germline CDR1 and CDR2 sequences are MDHEN and SYDVKM. The CDR3 covers 16 residues. V shed 1 base, J shed 4 bases, and the junction held 9 bases outside the gene matches. The authors' processing: Estimation of nucleated cell counts relied on the amplification of reference gene primers. TCRdb keeps only in-frame clones here, not all; method: immunoSEQ multiplex PCR. That table furnishes V, J and clone size, whereas the DNA furnished D and trimming. Among around 67,000 clones, about 90% were seen once, and the ten largest hold 8% to 9.5%. The TCR was taken from a man over 45 with active COVID-19. The sample comprised peripheral blood. J is TRBJ1-2 and V is TRBV28; 7 nucleotides line up with TRBD1. The CDR3 DNA sequence: TGTGCCAGCAGTTTATCCAGACAGGGCCCCGTCTATGGCTACACCTTC. This gives the protein CASSLSRQGPVYGYTF.